This T cell receptor beta chain was found in a study of shared T cell receptors in the human thymus. With V trimmed by 3 bases and J by 0 bases, 12 bases remained unmatched. The CDR3 consists of 17 residues. CDR1 is SGHDT and CDR2 is YYEEEE in the germline V gene. Data came from immunoSEQ multiplex PCR; TCRdb stores just in-frame clones and leaves some out. The sample has hundreds of thousands of clones, roughly 90% seen once. This sample was also put to use in a study of human thymus T cells.

The chain couples TRBV5-6 to TRBJ2-7, with 7 bases lining up with TRBD1. Source material: thymocytes. This receptor was identified in a boy under two years old with a congenital heart defect. In nucleotides, the CDR3 is TGTGCCAGCAGCTCTATCAAGGGGCAGGGGGACTCCTACGAGCAGTACTTC. This encodes CASSSIKGQGDSYEQYF.